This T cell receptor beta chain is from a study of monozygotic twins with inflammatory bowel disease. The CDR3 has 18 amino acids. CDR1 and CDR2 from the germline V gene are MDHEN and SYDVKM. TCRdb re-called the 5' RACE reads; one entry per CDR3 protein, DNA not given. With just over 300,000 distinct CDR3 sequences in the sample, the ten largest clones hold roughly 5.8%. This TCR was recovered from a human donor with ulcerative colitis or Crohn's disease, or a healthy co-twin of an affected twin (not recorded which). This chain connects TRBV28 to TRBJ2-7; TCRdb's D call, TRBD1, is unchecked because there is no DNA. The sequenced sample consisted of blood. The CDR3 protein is CASSSPGTGGLSSYEQYF.